This paragraph reports one T cell receptor beta chain. Only in-frame clones appear in the TCRdb table, and some are missing; sequencing was by immunoSEQ multiplex PCR. The sample includes 55,000 to 75,000 clones, 83% of them seen just once. The sample comes from a study of blood T cell repertoires in COVID-19. Germline V gene lookup returns CDR1 DFQATT and CDR2 SNEGSKA (reference sequence). V was cut by 4 bases and J by 3 bases, with 5 bases left in between. The CDR3 covers 11 residues. The rearrangement uses TRBV20-1 and TRBJ2-3; D remains unclear. The source of this sequence is a human donor in a cohort sampled during active COVID-19. The sample taken for sequencing was peripheral blood. The CDR3 bases are TGCAGTGCTACGAGAACAGATACGCAGTATTTT. Its protein product is CSATRTDTQYF.